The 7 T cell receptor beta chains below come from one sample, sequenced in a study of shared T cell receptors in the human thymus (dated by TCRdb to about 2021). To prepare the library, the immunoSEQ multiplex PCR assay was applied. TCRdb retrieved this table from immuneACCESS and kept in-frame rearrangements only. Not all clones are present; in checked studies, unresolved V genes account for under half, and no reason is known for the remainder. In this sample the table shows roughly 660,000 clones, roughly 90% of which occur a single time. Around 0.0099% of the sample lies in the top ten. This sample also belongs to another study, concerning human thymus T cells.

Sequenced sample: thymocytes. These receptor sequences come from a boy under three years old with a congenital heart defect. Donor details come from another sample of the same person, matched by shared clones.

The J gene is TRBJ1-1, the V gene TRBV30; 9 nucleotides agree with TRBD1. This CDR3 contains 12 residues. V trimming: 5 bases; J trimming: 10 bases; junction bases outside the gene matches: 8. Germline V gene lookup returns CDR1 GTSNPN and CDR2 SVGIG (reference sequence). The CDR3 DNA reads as TGTGCCTGGTTAACAGGGGGCTCGATAGCTTTCTTT. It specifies CAWLTGGSIAFF.

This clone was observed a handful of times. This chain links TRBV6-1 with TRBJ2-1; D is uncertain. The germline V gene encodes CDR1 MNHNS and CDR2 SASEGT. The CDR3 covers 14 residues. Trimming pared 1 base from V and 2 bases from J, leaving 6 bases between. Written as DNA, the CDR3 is TGTGCCAGCAGTGAAGGAGGTCCCTACAATGAGCAGTTCTTC. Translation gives CASSEGGPYNEQFF.

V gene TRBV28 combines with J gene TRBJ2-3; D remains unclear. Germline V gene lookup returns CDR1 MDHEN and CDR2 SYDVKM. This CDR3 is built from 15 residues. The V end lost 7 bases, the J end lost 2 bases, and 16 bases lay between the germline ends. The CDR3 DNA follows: TGTGCCAGCACCCACGGCGGTTTTAACACAGATACGCAGTATTTT. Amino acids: CASTHGGFNTDTQYF. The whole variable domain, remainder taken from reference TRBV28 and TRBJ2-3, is DVKVTQSSRYLVKRTGEKVFLECVQDMDHENMFWYRQDPGLGLRLIYFSYDVKMKEKGDIPEGYSVSREKKERFSLILESASTNQTSMYLCASTHGGFNTDTQYFGPGTRLTVL.

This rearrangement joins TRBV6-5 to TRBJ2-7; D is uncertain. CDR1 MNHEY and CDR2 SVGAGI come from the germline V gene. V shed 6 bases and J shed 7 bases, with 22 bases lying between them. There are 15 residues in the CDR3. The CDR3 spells CASSSRSYTPLEQYF. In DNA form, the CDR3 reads TGTGCCAGCAGCTCCCGGAGCTATACCCCTCTTGAGCAGTACTTC.

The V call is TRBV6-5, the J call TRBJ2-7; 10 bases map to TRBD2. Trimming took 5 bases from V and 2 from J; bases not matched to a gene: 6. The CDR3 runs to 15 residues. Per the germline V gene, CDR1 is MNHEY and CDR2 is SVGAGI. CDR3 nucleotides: TGTGCCAGCAGTCCCGGACTAGCGGTGACCTACGAGCAGTACTTC. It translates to CASSPGLAVTYEQYF.

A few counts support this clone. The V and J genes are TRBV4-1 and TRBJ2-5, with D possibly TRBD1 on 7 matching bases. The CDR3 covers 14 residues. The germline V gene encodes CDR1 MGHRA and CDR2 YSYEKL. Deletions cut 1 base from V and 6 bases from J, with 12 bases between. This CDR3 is CASSQVEGAKTQYF. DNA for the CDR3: TGCGCCAGCAGCCAAGTGGAGGGGGCAAAGACCCAGTACTTC.

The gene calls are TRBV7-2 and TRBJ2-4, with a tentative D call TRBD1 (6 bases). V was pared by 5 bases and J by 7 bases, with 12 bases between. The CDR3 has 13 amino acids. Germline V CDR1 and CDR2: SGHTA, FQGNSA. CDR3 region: CASSPDRSNIQYF. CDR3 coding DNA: TGTGCCAGCAGCCCCGACAGGAGTAACATTCAGTACTTC.